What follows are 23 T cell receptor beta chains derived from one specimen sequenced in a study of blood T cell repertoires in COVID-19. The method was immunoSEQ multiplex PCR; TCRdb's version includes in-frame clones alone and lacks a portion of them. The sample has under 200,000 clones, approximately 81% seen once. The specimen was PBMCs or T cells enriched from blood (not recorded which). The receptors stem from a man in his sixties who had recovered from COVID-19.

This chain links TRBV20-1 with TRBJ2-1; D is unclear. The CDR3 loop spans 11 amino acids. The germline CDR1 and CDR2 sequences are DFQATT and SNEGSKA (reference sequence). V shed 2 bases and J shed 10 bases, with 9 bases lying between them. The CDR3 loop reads CSARSLKEQFF. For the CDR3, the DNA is TGCAGTGCTAGAAGCCTTAAAGAGCAGTTCTTC.

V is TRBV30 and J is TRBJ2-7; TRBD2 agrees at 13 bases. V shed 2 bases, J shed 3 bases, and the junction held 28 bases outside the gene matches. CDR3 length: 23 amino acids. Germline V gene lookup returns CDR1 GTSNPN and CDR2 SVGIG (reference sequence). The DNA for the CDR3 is TGTGCCTGGAGTACGTATGGGACAGCGGAGGGACTAGCGGGGTTGGGACTAAACTACGAGCAGTACTTC. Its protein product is CAWSTYGTAEGLAGLGLNYEQYF.

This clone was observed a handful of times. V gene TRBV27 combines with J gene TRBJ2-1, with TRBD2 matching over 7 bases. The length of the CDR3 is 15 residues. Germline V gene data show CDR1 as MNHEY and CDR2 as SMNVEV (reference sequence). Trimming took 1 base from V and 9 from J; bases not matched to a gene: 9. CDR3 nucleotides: TGTGCCAGCAGTTTATTAGGGCGGGAGCGTGGTGAGCAGTTCTTC. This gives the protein CASSLLGRERGEQFF.

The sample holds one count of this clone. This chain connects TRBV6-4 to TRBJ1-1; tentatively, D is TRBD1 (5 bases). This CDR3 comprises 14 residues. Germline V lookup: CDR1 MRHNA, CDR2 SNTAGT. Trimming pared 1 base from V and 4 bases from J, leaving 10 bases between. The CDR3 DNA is TGTGCCAGCAGTGACTACCCCGGGGGCACTGAAGCTTTCTTT. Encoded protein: CASSDYPGGTEAFF.

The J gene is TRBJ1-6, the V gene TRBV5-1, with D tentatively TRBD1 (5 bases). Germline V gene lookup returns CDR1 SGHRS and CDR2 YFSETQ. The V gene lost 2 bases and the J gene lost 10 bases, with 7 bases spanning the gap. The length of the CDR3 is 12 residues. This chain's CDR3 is CASSFQGSPLHF. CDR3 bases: TGCGCCAGCAGCTTCCAGGGATCACCCCTCCACTTT.

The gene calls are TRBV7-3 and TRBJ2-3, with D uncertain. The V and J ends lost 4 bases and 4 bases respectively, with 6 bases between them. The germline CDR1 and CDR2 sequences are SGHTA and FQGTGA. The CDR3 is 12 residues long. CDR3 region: CASSSPADTQYF. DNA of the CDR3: TGTGCCAGCAGCTCCCCCGCAGATACGCAGTATTTT.

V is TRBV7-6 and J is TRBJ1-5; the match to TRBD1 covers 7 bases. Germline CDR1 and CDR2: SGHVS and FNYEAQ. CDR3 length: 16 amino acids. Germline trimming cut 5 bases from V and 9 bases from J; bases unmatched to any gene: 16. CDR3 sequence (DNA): TGTGCCAGCAGCCAACGGACAGGTGGTTGGGTGGGGCCCCAGCATTTT. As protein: CASSQRTGGWVGPQHF.

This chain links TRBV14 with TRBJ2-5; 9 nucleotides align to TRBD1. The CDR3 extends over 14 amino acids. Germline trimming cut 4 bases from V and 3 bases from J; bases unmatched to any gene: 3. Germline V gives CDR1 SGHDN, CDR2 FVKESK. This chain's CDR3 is CASSRWTGEETQYF. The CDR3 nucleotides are TGTGCCAGCAGCCGGTGGACAGGGGAAGAGACCCAGTACTTC.

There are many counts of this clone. The CDR3 nucleotides are TGTGCCAGCAACCCCGGGGGAACCGGGGAGCTGTTTTTT. Translation: CASNPGGTGELFF. The rearrangement uses TRBV27 and TRBJ2-2, with D possibly TRBD2 on 6 matching bases. The CDR3 is 13 residues long. The ends were cut back, 7 bases at V and 5 bases at J, with 11 bases in the middle. Looked up from germline, CDR1 is MNHEY and CDR2 is SMNVEV (reference sequence).

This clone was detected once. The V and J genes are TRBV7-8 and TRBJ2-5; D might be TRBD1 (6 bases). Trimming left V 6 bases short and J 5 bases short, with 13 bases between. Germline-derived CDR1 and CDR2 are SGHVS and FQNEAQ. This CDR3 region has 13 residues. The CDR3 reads CASRAGTMETQYF. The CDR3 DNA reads TGTGCCAGCAGGGCCGGGACAATGGAGACCCAGTACTTC.

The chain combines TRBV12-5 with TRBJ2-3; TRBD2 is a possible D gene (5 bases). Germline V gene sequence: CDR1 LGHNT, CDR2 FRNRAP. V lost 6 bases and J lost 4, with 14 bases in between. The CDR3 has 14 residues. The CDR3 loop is CASGRERGADTQYF. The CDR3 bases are TGTGCTAGTGGGAGGGAGCGTGGGGCAGATACGCAGTATTTT.

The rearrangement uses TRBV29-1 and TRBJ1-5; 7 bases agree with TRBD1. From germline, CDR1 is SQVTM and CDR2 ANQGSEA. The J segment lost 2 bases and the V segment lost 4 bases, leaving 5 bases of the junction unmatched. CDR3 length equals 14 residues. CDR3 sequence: CSVVTGMGNQPQHF. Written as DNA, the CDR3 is TGCAGCGTTGTGACAGGGATGGGCAATCAGCCCCAGCATTTT.

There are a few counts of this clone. This CDR3 is CASSDHREPQHF. The DNA of the CDR3 is TGTGCCAGCAGTGACCACAGGGAGCCCCAGCATTTT. The chain joins TRBV6-1 to TRBJ1-5; possibly TRBD1 for D (6 bases). This CDR3 is 12 amino acids long. V lost 3 bases, J lost 8 bases, and 8 bases lay in between. In germline, CDR1 is MNHNS, CDR2 SASEGT.

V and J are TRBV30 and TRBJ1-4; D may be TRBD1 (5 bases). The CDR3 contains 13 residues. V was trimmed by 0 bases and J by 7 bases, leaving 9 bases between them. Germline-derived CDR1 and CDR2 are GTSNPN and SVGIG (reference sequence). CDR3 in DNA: TGTGCCTGGAGTGTACAGGTCGCTGAAAAACTGTTTTTT. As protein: CAWSVQVAEKLFF.

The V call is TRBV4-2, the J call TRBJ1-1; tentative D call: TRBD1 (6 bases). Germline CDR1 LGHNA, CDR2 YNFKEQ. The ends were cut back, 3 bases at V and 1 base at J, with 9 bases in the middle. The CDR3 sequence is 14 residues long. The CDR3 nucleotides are TGTGCCAGCAGCCAGGGACACGGGAACACTGAAGCTTTCTTT. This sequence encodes CASSQGHGNTEAFF.

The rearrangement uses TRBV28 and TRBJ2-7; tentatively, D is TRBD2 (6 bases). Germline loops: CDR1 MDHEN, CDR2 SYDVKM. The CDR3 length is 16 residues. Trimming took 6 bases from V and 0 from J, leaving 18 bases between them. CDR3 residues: CASSRYGSGVSYEQYF. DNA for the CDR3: TGTGCCAGCAGCCGTTACGGGTCGGGGGTCTCCTACGAGCAGTACTTC.

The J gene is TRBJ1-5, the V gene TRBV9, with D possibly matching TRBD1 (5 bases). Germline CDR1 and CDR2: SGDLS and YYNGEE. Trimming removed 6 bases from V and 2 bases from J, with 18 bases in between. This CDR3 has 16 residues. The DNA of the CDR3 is TGTGCCAGCACCTCCGGTGTGGGGGGGGGCAATCAGCCCCAGCATTTT. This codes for CASTSGVGGGNQPQHF.

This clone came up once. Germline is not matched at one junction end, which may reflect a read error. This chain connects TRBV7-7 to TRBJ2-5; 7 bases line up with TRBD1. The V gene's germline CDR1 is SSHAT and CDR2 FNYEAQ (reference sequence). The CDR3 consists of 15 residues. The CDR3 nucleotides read TGTGCTAGCAGCCAGGGGGTCACTAGTGGAGAGACCCAGTACTTC. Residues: CASSQGVTSGETQYF.

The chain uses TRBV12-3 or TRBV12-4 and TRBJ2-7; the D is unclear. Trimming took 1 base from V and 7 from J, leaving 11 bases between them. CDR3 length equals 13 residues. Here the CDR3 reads CASSLGSNREQYF. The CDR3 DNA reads TGTGCCAGCAGTTTAGGAAGTAATCGGGAGCAGTACTTC.

CDR3 sequence reads: CASSFRDRGNSPLHF. In DNA, the CDR3 is TGTGCCAGCAGCTTCCGGGACAGGGGTAATTCACCCCTCCACTTT. V is TRBV7-2 and J is TRBJ1-6, with 10 nucleotides matching TRBD1. This CDR3 has 15 residues. Germline CDR1 SGHTA, CDR2 FQGNSA. The trim removed 3 bases at V and 6 bases at J, leaving 2 bases unmatched.

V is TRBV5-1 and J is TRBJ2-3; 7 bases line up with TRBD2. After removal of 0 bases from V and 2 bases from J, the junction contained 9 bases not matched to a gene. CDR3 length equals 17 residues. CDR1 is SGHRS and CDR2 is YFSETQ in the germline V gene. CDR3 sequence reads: CASSLARSGTFTDTQYF. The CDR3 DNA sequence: TGCGCCAGCAGCTTGGCCCGGAGCGGGACCTTCACAGATACGCAGTATTTT.

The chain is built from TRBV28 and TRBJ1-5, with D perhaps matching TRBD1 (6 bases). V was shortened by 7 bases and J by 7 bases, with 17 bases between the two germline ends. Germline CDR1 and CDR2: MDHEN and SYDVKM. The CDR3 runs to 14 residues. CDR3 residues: CASTLTGFEQPQHF. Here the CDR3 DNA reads TGTGCCAGCACCCTAACAGGGTTCGAACAGCCCCAGCATTTT.

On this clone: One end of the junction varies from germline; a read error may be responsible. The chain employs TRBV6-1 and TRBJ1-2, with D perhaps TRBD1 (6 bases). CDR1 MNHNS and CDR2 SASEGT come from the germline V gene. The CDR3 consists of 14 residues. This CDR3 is CASREASRGYGYTF. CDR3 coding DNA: TGTGCCAGCAGGGAAGCGTCCAGGGGCTATGGCTACACCTTC.